This TCR beta chain was sequenced in a study of shared clonotypes between healthy human individuals. Turning to the study itself: Three plates each covered CD4 naive and memory; CD8 naive two, CD8 memory one.

Donors, healthy HIV-negative adults, lacked recent acute infections or vaccinations. CCR7-negative CD45RA+ TemRA cells were pooled with CD45RO+ cells for CD8 memory. The CDR3 length is 16 residues. V lost 4 bases and J lost 1, with 15 bases in between. Looked up from germline, CDR1 is SGHKS and CDR2 is YYEKEE (reference sequence). Only in-frame clones appear in the TCRdb table, and some are missing; sequencing was by immunoSEQ multiplex PCR. The table has about 79,000 clones, around 57% seen once. Sequenced: memory CD8+ T cells sorted from blood. Regarding subset: CD45RO+ cells pooled with CCR7-negative TemRA cells. The origin of this receptor is a man between 25 and 39 years old in good health. The chain uses TRBV5-5 and TRBJ2-1; D not certain. CDR3 coding DNA: TGTGCCAGCAGCCAAGAACGTACCCAGTCCTACAATGAGCAGTTCTTC. Amino acid sequence: CASSQERTQSYNEQFF.